This is a list of T cell receptor beta chains from one sample in a study of blood T cell repertoires in COVID-19. TCRdb's copy holds only in-frame clones and misses some; the assay was immunoSEQ multiplex PCR. The sample includes over 200,000 clones, 80% to 90% seen only once; the top ten take around 3.7%. The sequencing sample was made of PBMCs or T cells enriched from blood (not recorded which). Every receptor here comes from a young woman who had been exposed to COVID-19. The CDR3 runs from the conserved cysteine through the conserved F or W. The order of the fields is V gene, D gene, clone size, J gene, CDR3 DNA, CDR3 protein. A D gene is named only where the DNA matches it firmly. Clone size is stated in some rows and not others, as once, few, many or a class when expanded.

TRBV5-1,TRBD2,NA,TRBJ2-3,TGCGCCAGCAGCTTGGCCCTAGCGGGAAGCACAGATACGCAGTATTTT,CASSLALAGSTDTQYF
TRBV2,NA,NA,TRBJ1-1,TGTGCCAGCAGTGCAGGGTACAGACCCACTGAAGCTTTCTTT,CASSAGYRPTEAFF
TRBV15,NA,NA,TRBJ1-3,TGTGCCACCAGCGAGTTCTACAGGGCCGTCTCTGGAAACACCATATATTTT,CATSEFYRAVSGNTIYF
TRBV14,NA,NA,TRBJ2-3,TGTGCCAGCAGCCAAGGTCAGACTACACGGGGCACAGATACGCAGTATTTT,CASSQGQTTRGTDTQYF
TRBV18,NA,NA,TRBJ2-3,TGTGCCAGCTCACCTGAGCAGGCTAGCACAGATACGCAGTATTTT,CASSPEQASTDTQYF
TRBV9,TRBD1,NA,TRBJ2-7,TGTGCCAGCAGCGTCACCGGACAGGCCTACGAGCAGTACTTC,CASSVTGQAYEQYF
TRBV6-5,TRBD1,few,TRBJ2-7,TGTGCCAGCGGAGGACAGGCCTCCTACGAGCAGTACTTC,CASGGQASYEQYF
TRBV27,TRBD2,NA,TRBJ2-1,TGTGCCAGCAGTTTATTAGCGGGAGTCGGCAATGAGCAGTTCTTC,CASSLLAGVGNEQFF
TRBV7-2,TRBD1,few,TRBJ1-1,TGTGCCAGCAAAGAGACAGGGGCGAACACTGAAGCTTTCTTT,CASKETGANTEAFF
TRBV5-1,NA,NA,TRBJ1-5,TGCGCCAGCAGCTTGGTAGCAGGGGGCAATCAGCCCCAGCATTTT,CASSLVAGGNQPQHF
TRBV2,TRBD1,NA,TRBJ2-5,TGTGCCAGCAGCCCCAAACTAATTTCGACAGGGCAAGAGACCCAGTACTTC,CASSPKLISTGQETQYF
TRBV2,TRBD2,NA,TRBJ2-1,TGTGCCAGCACCTCGGGACTAGCGGGTGGGGTTGAGCAGTTCTTC,CASTSGLAGGVEQFF
TRBV2,TRBD1,NA,TRBJ2-1,TGTGCCAGCAGTGATGAACAGGGGGCCGGAGAGCAGTTCTTC,CASSDEQGAGEQFF